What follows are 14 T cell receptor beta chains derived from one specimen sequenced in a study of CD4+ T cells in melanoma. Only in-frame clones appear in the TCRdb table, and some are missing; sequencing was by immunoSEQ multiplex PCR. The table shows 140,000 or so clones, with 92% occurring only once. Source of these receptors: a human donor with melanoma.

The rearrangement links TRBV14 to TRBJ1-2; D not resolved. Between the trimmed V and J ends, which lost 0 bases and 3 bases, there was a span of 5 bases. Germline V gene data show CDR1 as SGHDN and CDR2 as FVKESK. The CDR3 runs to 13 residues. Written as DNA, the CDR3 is TGTGCCAGCAGCCAAGAGGTGTACTATGGCTACACCTTC. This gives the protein CASSQEVYYGYTF.

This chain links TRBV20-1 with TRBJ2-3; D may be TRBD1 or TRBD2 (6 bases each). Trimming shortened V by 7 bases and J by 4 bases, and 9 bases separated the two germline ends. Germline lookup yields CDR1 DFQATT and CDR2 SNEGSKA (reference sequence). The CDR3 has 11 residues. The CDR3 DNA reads TGCAGTGGAGGGGGGCCAGATACGCAGTATTTT. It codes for CSGGGPDTQYF.

The CDR3 nucleotides read TGTGCCAGTAGCCCTATTGGGGGGGCGGCTCAGCCCCAGCATTTT. It yields the protein CASSPIGGAAQPQHF. The chain employs TRBV19 and TRBJ1-5; D perhaps matches TRBD1 (6 bases). Trimming pared 6 bases from V and 6 bases from J, leaving 18 bases between. The germline CDR1 and CDR2 sequences are LNHDA and SQIVND (reference sequence). The CDR3 runs 15 residues.

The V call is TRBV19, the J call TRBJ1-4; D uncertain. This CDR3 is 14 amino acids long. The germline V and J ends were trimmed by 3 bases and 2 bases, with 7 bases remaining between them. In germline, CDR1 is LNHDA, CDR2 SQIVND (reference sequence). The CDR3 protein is CASSIRGTNEKLFF. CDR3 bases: TGTGCCAGTAGTATCCGCGGTACTAATGAAAAACTGTTTTTT.

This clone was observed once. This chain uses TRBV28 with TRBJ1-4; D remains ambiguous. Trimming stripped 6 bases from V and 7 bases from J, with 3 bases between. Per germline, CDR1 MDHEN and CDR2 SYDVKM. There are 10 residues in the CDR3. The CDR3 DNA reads TGTGCCAGCAGCTCTGAAAAACTGTTTTTT. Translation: CASSSEKLFF.

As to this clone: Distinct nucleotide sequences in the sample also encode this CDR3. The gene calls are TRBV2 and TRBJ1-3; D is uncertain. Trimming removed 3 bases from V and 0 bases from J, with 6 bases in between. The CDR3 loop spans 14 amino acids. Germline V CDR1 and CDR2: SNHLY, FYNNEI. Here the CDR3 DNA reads TGTGCCAGCAGTGAGGGCTACTCTGGAAACACCATATATTTT. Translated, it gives CASSEGYSGNTIYF.

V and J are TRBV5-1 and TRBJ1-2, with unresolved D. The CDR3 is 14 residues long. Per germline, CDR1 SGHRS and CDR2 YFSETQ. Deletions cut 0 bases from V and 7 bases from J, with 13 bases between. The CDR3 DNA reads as TGCGCCAGCAGCTTGGACATAACCGTTTCTGGCTACACCTTC. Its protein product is CASSLDITVSGYTF.

The CDR3 DNA reads TGTGCCAGCAGCTCCCGTCTCCTCTCTGGGGCCAACGTCCTGACTTTC. Translating gives CASSSRLLSGANVLTF. This rearrangement joins TRBV13 to TRBJ2-6; D remains ambiguous. Per germline, CDR1 PRHDT and CDR2 FYEKMQ (reference sequence). CDR3 size: 16 residues. Trimming took 4 bases from V and 0 from J, leaving 10 bases between them.

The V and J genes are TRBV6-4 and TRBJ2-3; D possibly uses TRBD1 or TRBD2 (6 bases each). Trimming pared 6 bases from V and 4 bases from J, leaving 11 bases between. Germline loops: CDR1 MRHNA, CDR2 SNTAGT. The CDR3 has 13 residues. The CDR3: CASRRGAADTQYF. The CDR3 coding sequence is TGTGCCAGCAGAAGGGGGGCAGCAGATACGCAGTATTTT.

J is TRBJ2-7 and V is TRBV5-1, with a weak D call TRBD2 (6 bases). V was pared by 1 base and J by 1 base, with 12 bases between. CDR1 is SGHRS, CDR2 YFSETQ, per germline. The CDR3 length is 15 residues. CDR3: CASSLWGGGSYEQYF. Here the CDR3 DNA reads TGCGCCAGCAGCTTGTGGGGAGGCGGATCCTACGAGCAGTACTTC.

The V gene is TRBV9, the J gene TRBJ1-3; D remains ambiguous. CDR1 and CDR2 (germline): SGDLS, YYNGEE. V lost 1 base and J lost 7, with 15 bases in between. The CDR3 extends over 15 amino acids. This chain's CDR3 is CASSVNSASMNTIYF. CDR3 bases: TGTGCCAGCAGCGTAAACAGCGCCTCGATGAACACCATATATTTT.

The CDR3 DNA sequence: TGTGCCAGCAGTGACTCGAGTCGGGCCCCCGGAGAGCAGTTCTTC. This sequence encodes CASSDSSRAPGEQFF. The chain couples TRBV6-4 to TRBJ2-1; no clear D gene. The CDR3 spans 15 residues. Germline V gives CDR1 MRHNA, CDR2 SNTAGT. V lost 0 bases to trimming and J lost 10 bases, with 16 bases between them.

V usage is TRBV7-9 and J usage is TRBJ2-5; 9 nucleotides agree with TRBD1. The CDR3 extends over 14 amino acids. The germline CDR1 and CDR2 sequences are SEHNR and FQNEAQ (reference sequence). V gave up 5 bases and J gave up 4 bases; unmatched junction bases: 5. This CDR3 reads CASSSRTGAETQYF. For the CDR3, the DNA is TGTGCCAGCAGCAGCCGGACAGGGGCAGAGACCCAGTACTTC.

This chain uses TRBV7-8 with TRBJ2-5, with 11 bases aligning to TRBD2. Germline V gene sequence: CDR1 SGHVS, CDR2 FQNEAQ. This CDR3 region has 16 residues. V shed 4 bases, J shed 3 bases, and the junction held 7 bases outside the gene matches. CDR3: CASSSRLAGPKETQYF. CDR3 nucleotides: TGTGCCAGCAGCTCCAGACTAGCGGGGCCAAAAGAGACCCAGTACTTC.